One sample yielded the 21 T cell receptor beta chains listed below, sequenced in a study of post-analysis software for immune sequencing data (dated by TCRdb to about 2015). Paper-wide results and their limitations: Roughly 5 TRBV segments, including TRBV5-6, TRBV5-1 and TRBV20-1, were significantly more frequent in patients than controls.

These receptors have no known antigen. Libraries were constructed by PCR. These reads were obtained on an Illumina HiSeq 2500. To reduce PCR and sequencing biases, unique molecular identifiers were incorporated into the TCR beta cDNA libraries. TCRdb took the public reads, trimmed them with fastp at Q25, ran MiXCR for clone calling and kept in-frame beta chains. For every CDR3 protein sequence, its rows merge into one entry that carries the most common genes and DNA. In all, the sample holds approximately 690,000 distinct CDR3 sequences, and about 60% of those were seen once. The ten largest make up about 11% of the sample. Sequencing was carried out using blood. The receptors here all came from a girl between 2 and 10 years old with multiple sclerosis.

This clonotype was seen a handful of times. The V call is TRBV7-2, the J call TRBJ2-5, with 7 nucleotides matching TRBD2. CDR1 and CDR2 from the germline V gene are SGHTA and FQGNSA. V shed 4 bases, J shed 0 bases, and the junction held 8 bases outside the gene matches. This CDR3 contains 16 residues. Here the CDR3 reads CASSSGLTGHQETQYF. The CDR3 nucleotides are TGTGCCAGCAGCTCGGGACTAACGGGGCACCAAGAGACCCAGTACTTC.

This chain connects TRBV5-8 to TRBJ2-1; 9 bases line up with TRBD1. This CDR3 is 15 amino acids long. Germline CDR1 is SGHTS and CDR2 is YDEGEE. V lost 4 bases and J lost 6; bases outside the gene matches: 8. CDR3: CASSQDRGIGNEQFF. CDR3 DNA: TGTGCCAGCAGCCAGGACAGGGGAATAGGCAATGAGCAGTTCTTC.

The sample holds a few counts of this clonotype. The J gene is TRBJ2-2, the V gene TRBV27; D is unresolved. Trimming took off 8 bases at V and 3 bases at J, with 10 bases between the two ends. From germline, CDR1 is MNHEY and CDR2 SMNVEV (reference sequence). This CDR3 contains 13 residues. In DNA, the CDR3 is TGTGCCAGCGAGGAACCTTACACCGGGGAGCTGTTTTTT. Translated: CASEEPYTGELFF.

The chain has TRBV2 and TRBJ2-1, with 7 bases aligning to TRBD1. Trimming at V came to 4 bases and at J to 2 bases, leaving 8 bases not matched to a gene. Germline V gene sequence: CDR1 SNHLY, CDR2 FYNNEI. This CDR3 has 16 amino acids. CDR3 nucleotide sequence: TGTGCCAGCAGTGTCCGACAGGGAAATCCCTACAATGAGCAGTTCTTC. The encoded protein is CASSVRQGNPYNEQFF.

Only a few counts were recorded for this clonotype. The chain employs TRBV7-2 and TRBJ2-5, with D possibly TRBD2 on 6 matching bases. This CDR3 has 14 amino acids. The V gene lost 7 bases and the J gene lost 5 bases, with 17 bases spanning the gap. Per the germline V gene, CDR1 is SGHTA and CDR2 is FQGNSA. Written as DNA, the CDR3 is TGTGCCAGCACCCCTAGGCGGGATTGGGAGACCCAGTACTTC. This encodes CASTPRRDWETQYF.

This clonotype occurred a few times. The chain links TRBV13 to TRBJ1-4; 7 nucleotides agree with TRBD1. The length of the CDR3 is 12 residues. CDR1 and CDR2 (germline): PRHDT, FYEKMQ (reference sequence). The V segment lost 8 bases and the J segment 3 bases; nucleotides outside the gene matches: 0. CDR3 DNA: TGTGCCAGCGGGACAGCTAATGAAAAACTGTTTTTT. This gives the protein CASGTANEKLFF.

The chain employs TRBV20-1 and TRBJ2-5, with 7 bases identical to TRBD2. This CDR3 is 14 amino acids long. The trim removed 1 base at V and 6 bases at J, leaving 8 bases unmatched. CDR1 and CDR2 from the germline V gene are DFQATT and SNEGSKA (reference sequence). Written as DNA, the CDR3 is TGCAGTGCTAGAGGTCCAGCGGGGAGCAAGACCCAGTACTTC. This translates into CSARGPAGSKTQYF.

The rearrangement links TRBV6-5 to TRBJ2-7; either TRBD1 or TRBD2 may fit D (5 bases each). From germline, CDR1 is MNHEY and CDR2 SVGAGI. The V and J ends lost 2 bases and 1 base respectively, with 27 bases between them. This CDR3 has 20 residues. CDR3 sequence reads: CASSYPLGRDPEEGSYEQYF. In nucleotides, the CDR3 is TGTGCCAGCAGTTACCCCTTGGGTCGGGACCCCGAGGAAGGATCCTACGAGCAGTACTTC.

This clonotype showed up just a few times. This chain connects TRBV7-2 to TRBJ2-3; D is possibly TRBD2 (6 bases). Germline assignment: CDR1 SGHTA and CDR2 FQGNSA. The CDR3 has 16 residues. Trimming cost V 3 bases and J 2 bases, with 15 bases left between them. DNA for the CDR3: TGTGCCAGCAGCTTGGGTCCCGCGGGAAACACAGATACGCAGTATTTT. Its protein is CASSLGPAGNTDTQYF.

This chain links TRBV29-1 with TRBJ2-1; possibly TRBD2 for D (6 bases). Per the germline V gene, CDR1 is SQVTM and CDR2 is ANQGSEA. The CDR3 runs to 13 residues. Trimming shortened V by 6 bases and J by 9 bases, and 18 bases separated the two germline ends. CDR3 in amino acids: CSVVVLANGEQFF. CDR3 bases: TGCAGCGTCGTGGTACTAGCTAACGGTGAGCAGTTCTTC.

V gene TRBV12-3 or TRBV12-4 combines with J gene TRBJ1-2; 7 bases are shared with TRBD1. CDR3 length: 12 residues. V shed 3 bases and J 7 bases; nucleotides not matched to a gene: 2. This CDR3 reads CASSFEGAGYTF. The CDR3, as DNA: TGTGCCAGCAGTTTTGAGGGGGCTGGCTACACCTTC.

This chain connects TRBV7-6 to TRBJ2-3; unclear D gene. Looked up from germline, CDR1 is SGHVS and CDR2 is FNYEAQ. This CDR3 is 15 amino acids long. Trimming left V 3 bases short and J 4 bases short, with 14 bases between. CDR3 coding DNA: TGTGCCAGCAGCTTGGGAAAGGGTCGGGCAGATACGCAGTATTTT. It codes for CASSLGKGRADTQYF.

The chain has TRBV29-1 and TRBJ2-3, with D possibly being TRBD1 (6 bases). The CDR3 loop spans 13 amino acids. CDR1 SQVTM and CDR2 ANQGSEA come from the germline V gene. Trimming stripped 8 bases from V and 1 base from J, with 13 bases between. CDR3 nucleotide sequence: TGCAGCTTCCCAGGGGCACGCACAGATACGCAGTATTTT. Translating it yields CSFPGARTDTQYF.

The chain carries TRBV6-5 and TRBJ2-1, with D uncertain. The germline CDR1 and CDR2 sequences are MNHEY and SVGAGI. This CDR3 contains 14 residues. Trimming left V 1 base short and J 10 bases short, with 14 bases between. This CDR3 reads CASSYFELGSEQFF. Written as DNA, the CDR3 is TGTGCCAGCAGTTACTTTGAGTTGGGCAGCGAGCAGTTCTTC.

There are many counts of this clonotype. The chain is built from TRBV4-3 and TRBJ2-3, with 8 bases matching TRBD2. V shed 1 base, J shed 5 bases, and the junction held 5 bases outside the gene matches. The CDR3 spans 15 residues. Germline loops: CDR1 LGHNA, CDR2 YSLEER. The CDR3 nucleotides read TGCGCCAGCAGCCAAGGACGAGCGGGGGAAGATACGCAGTATTTT. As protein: CASSQGRAGEDTQYF.

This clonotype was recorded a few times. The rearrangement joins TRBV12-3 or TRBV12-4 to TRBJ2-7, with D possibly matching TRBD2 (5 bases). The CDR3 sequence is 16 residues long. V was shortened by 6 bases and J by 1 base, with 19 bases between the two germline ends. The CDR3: CASSPGRREGSYEQYF. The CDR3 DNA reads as TGTGCCAGCAGCCCAGGACGACGGGAAGGGTCCTACGAGCAGTACTTC.

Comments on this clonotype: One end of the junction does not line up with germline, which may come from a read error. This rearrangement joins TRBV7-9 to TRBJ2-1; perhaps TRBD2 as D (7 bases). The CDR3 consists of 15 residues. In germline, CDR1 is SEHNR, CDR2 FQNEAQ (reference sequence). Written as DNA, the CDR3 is TGTGCCAGCAGCTCCTCCCGGGGGGCGCGGAATGAGAAGTTCTTC. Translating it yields CASSSSRGARNEKFF. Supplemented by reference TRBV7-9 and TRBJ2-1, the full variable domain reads DTGVSQNPRHKITKRGQNVTFRCDPISEHNRLYWYRQTLGQGPEFLTYFQNEAQLEKSRLLSDRFSAERPKGSFSTLEIQRTEQGDSAMYLCASSSSRGARNEKFFGPGTRLTVL.

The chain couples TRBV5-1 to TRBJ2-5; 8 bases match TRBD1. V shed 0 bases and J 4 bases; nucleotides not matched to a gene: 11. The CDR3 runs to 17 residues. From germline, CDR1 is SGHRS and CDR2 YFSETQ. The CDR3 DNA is TGCGCCAGCAGCTTGGAAGGGAGGACAGGGAGAGCAGAGACCCAGTACTTC. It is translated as CASSLEGRTGRAETQYF. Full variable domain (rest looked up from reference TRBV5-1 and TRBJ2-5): KAGVTQTPRYLIKTRGQQVTLSCSPISGHRSVSWYQQTPGQGLQFLFEYFSETQRNKGNFPGRFSGRQFSNSRSEMNVSTLELGDSALYLCASSLEGRTGRAETQYFGPGTRLLVL.

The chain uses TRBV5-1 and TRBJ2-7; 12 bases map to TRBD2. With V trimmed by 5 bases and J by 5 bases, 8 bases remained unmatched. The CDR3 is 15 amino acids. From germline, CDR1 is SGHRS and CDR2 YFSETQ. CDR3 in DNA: TGCGCCAGCAGGACTAGCGGGAGAAGGGGTGACGAGCAGTACTTC. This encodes CASRTSGRRGDEQYF.

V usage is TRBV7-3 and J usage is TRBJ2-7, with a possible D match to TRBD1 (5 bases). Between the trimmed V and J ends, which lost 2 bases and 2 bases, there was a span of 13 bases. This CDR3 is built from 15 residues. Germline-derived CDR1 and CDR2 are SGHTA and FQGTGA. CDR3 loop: CASSLAAGLAYEQYF. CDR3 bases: TGTGCCAGCAGCTTAGCCGCAGGGCTGGCCTACGAGCAGTACTTC.

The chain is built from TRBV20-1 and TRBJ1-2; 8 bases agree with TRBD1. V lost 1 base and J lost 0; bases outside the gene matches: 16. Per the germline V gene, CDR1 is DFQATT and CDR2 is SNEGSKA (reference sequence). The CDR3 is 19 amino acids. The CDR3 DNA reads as TGCAGTGCTAGAGCTACGGACAGGGTCACTGACCTAGCTAACTATGGCTACACCTTC. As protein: CSARATDRVTDLANYGYTF.